The 6 T cell receptor beta chains presented below share a single source sample, sequenced in a study of shared clonotypes between healthy human individuals. Naive CD8 cells, CD45RO-negative and positively selected for CCR7, excluded terminally differentiated effector memory CD45RA+ cells. Assay used: immunoSEQ multiplex PCR; TCRdb lists only in-frame clones, some missing. This table holds approximately 2,200,000 clones, just over 90% found once. Sample: naive CD8+ T cells from PBMCs. The receptors derive from a man aged 18 to 29 in good health. Some clones in this sample may be carry-over from other donors' samples.

Comments on this clone: In this CDR3 the conserved last residue, phenylalanine or tryptophan, is missing, so a read error is likely. The DNA is omitted, as the CDR3 cannot be located on it reliably, and the CDR3 follows TCRdb's listing. The chain is built from TRBV7-8 and TRBJ1-2. The germline V gene encodes CDR1 SGHVS and CDR2 FQNEAQ. The length of the CDR3 is 9 amino acids, counting both ends. The CDR3 spells CASSLARRG.

The gene calls are TRBV29-1 and TRBJ2-5, with 10 bases matching TRBD1. The V and J ends lost 2 bases and 9 bases, in that order; junction bases with no gene match: 9. Germline assignment: CDR1 SQVTM and CDR2 ANQGSEA. The CDR3 is 14 amino acids. The DNA for the CDR3 is TGCAGCGTTGAACCGAGAGGGACAGGGGTGCCCCAGTACTTC. Protein sequence: CSVEPRGTGVPQYF.

With respect to this clone: This same CDR3 is encoded by further DNA sequences in the sample. V gene TRBV10-3 combines with J gene TRBJ2-7; D gene uncertain. Per germline, CDR1 ENHRY and CDR2 SYGVKD. The length of the CDR3 is 14 residues. Trimming left V 0 bases short and J 0 bases short, with 6 bases between. The CDR3 sequence: CAISESTLSYEQYF. The CDR3 region has the DNA TGTGCCATCAGTGAGTCGACACTCTCCTACGAGCAGTACTTC.

This clone turned up a few times. V usage is TRBV9 and J usage is TRBJ2-2, with 7 positions matching TRBD1. The length of the CDR3 is 16 residues. Germline V gives CDR1 SGDLS, CDR2 YYNGEE. J gave up 1 base and V 0 bases, and 3 bases lay outside the gene matches. The CDR3 reads CASSVVRTGNTGELFF. CDR3 DNA sequence: TGTGCCAGCAGCGTAGTAAGGACAGGGAACACCGGGGAGCTGTTTTTT.

This sequence joins TRBV11-2 and TRBJ2-7, with 8 bases identical to TRBD2. CDR3 length equals 16 residues. V lost 3 bases to trimming and J lost 2 bases; unmatched junction nucleotides: 9. Germline values: CDR1 SGHAT, CDR2 FQNNGV. The chain's CDR3 is CASSFGTGTRTYEQYF. The CDR3 nucleotides are TGTGCCAGCAGCTTTGGGACCGGGACTAGGACCTACGAGCAGTACTTC.

The chain recombines TRBV5-6 with TRBJ2-1; 11 nucleotides line up with TRBD2. The ends lost 0 bases at V and 9 bases at J; junction bases unmatched: 8. The CDR3 covers 16 residues. Germline V gene lookup returns CDR1 SGHDT and CDR2 YYEEEE. CDR3 loop: CASSLVASGRSGEQFF. The CDR3 coding sequence is TGTGCCAGCAGCTTGGTGGCTAGCGGGAGGTCGGGTGAGCAGTTCTTC. Looking up the rest from reference TRBV5-6 and TRBJ2-1 gives the full variable domain: DAGVTQSPTHLIKTRGQQVTLRCSPKSGHDTVSWYQQALGQGPQFIFQYYEEEERQRGNFPDRFSGHQFPNYSSELNVNALLLGDSALYLCASSLVASGRSGEQFFGPGTRLTVL.